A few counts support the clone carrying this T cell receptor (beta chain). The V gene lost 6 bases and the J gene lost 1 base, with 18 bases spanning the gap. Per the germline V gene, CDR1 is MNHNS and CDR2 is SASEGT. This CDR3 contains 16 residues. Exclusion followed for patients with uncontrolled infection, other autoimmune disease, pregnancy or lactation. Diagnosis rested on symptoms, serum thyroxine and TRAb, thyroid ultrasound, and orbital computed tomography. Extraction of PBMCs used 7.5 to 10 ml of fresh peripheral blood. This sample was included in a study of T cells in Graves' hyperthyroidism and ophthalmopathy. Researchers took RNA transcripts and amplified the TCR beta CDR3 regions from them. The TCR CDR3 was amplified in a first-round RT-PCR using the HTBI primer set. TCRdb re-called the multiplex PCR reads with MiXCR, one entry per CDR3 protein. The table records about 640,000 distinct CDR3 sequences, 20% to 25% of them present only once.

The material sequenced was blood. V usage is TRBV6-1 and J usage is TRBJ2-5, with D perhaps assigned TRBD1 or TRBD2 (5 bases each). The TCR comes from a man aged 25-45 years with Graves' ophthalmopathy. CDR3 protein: CASSHTTGPFQETQYF. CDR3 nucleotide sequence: TGTGCCAGCAGCCACACGACGGGACCGTTCCAAGAGACCCAGTACTTC.